This T cell receptor beta chain was identified during a study of cytomegalovirus exposure and HLA in healthy donors. This clone was found a few times. The target antigen is unknown. The PCR had 60 Vbeta and 13 Jbeta primers. This table comes from immunoSEQ multiplex PCR, and its TCRdb copy is limited to in-frame clones, with some not included. The sample yields some 180,000 clones, 65% to 90% seen once. CDR3 length equals 14 residues. V was pared by 0 bases and J by 10 bases, with 16 bases between. Germline CDR1 SGHNT, CDR2 YYREEE (reference sequence). The study's findings and limits: Reported results showed that the classifier diagnosed cytomegalovirus status with high specificity and sensitivity.

The clonotype comes from a girl aged 2 to 9 in good health and CMV-seropositive. The sequenced sample consisted of PBMCs. The rearrangement links TRBV5-4 to TRBJ1-1, with TRBD1 as a possible D gene (5 bases). The CDR3 DNA reads TGTGCCAGCAGCTTGGGGGGGGTGAGATCGGCAGCTTTCTTT. Amino acids: CASSLGGVRSAAFF.